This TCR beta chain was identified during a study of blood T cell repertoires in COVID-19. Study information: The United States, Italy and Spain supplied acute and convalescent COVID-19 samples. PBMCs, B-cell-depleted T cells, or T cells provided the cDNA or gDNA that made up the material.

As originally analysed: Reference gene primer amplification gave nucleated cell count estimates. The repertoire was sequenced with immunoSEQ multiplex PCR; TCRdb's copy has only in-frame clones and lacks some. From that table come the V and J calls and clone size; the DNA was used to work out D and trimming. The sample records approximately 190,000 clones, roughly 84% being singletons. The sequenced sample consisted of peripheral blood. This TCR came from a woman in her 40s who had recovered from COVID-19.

The CDR3 region has the DNA TGTGCCAGCAGGGGAGGACAGGGGGCGTTTTATGAGCAGTTCTTC. Translation gives CASRGGQGAFYEQFF. The V call is TRBV2, the J call TRBJ2-1; 11 nucleotides line up with TRBD1. The germline V gene has CDR1 SNHLY and CDR2 FYNNEI. V shed 6 bases and J 8 bases; nucleotides not matched to a gene: 9. The CDR3 has 15 amino acids.